This TCR beta chain derives from a study of T cell changes during pregnancy in multiple sclerosis. This CDR3 region has 14 residues. Germline V gene lookup returns CDR1 SQVTM and CDR2 ANQGSEA. Losses at the gene ends were 7 bases for V and 0 bases for J; bases not matched to a gene: 7. The table lists this clone with a count of one. The data were produced by immunoSEQ multiplex PCR, yet TCRdb's version contains in-frame clones alone and is incomplete. The table shows some 70,000 clones, with about nine tenths occurring only once. The chain carries TRBV29-1 and TRBJ1-2; 8 nucleotides match TRBD1. This receptor was identified in a female donor in good health, enrolled as a control in a pregnancy study. The sequencing used peripheral blood, collected after pregnancy. The CDR3 nucleotides are TGCAGCGCGGGGACAGGACTGCCTAACTATGGCTACACCTTC. Protein sequence: CSAGTGLPNYGYTF.